This record looks at one TCR beta chain sequence and its context. Its matching antigen is unknown. These data come from a study of cytomegalovirus exposure and HLA in healthy donors. The CDR3 loop spans 15 amino acids. Germline values: CDR1 LGHNA, CDR2 YNFKEQ. Trimming shortened V by 3 bases and J by 1 base, and 11 bases separated the two germline ends. With 60 Vbeta and 13 Jbeta primers, the PCR was carried out. Measured with immunoSEQ multiplex PCR; TCRdb has only the in-frame clones, and not every one. The sample yields around 70,000 clones, roughly four fifths seen once. Findings and limits, study-wide: Common viral pathogens (according to a later analysis) appeared linked to several of the most significant clusters. The study flagged about 150 TCR beta chains as cytomegalovirus-associated. Most TCR sequences were rare, but some public TCRs occurred in many donors.

This TCR was sampled from a male donor in good health and CMV-seropositive. The material sequenced was PBMCs. The chain links TRBV4-2 to TRBJ2-3; D may be TRBD1 (6 bases). The CDR3 here is CASSQTRGGTDTQYF. Here the CDR3 DNA reads TGTGCCAGCAGCCAGACCAGGGGAGGCACAGATACGCAGTATTTT.